This T cell receptor (beta chain) came from a study of T-cell reconstitution after alpha-beta-depleted transplantation in children. Findings of the study overall: A year had passed since transplant, and T-cell counts and diversity by then came mostly from newly produced T cells. Where some patients showed high TCRbeta diversity at day 60, it came from recipient T cells and thymic progenitors that had survived. Reportedly, alpha-beta T cells present about two months post-transplant originated from several hundred expanded clones of graft origin.

The CDR3 loop spans 11 amino acids. Trimming took 8 bases from V and 5 from J, leaving 13 bases between them. Germline CDR1 DFQATT, CDR2 SNEGSKA (reference sequence). Unique molecular identifiers were used to barcode this TCRbeta library. One entry per CDR3 protein results from TCRdb running MiXCR on the PCR reads. The table lists more than 400,000 distinct CDR3 sequences, about 40% of them singletons. Comment on this clonotype: What it binds is unknown.

The clonotype comes from a girl aged 2-10 years with aplastic anemia, due to receive a stem cell transplant. The sample was PBMCs, taken before TCRalphabeta/CD19-depleted stem cell transplant. This chain uses TRBV20-1 with TRBJ2-7; D possibly corresponds to TRBD2 (6 bases). The CDR3 reads CSSPGVNEQYF. For the CDR3, the DNA is TGCAGTTCCCCGGGGGTCAACGAGCAGTACTTC.